This T cell receptor (beta chain) stems from a study of cytomegalovirus exposure and HLA in healthy donors (dated by TCRdb to 2016 to 2017). In terms of the full investigation: An earlier analysis of approximately 550 of the donors reported about 250 Gb of sequence data and roughly 110 million unique TCR beta sequences from 190 million or so T cells. Donor age, sex, ethnicity and CMV serostatus were collected together with the repertoire data. A later analysis re-examined previously published TCR beta repertoires from just over 650 donors and added high-resolution HLA genotyping to investigate patterns of TCR occurrence. Across approximately 400 genotyped donors of the cohort, an average of about 240,000 unique TCR beta nucleotide sequences per donor were sequenced, and about a sixth of those sequences were non-productive. A later genetic analysis used genome-wide SNP genotypes for about 65% of the roughly 700 donors, treating that subset as a discovery cohort. Typing coverage differed by locus: A, B, C, DRB1 and DQB1 were typed in roughly 620-630 donors, DQA1 in about 510, DPA1 in nearly 610, and DPB1 in approximately 450. The study combined high-throughput TCR immunosequencing, statistical association of individual TCRs with disease status, and machine learning to predict cytomegalovirus infection status. In addition to the first cohort of around 670 subjects, a separate validation cohort of 120 different subjects was used. Rather than drawing on any new phenotypic data, the later analysis identified candidate immune exposures from TCR beta sequences and the way those sequences occurred across donors. Using immunosequencing, the study profiled T cell repertoires from 500 to 800 subjects and related those repertoires to cytomegalovirus serostatus. Roughly 300 gigabases of sequencing data and approximately 80 million unique TCR sequences were included in an early release covering about 600 HLA-typed donors. A handful of DR-DQ haplotypes were treated as single units for association and clustering because of strong linkage in the cohort. HLA typing included class I and class II loci at four-digit resolution. An earlier analysis of around 580 of the donors used high-throughput TCR beta sequencing to judge whether each TCR beta V gene segment behaved as functional or pseudogenic. Of the approximately 400 genotyped donors, over 70% fell in the genetic ancestry cluster associated with self-reported Caucasian donors. The study was designed to test whether signatures of past pathogen exposure could be identified by cataloging public T cell receptors. All discovery cohort repertoires had been generated using a single sequencing platform. What the study reported, not specific to this receptor: Specific HLA alleles were associated with 16,951 TCR beta sequences at a false discovery rate of 0.05 in a later analysis. In a later analysis, TCR association rates were found to vary across HLA loci, with the most associated TCRs seen for DRB1 alleles and the fewest for HLA-C alleles. A later genetic analysis reported fewer N-insertions in productive TCRs among donors in an Asian-associated ancestry cluster than the 666-donor mean. Strong co-occurrence of HLA alleles, especially DR and DQ, made assigning TCR associations to individual alleles difficult. Broadly in line with IMGT annotations, most TCR beta V segments showed up in productive rearrangements about 90% or about 30% of the time in an earlier analysis of some 590 of the donors. In a later analysis, HLA-associated TCR beta chains showed more clonal expansion and lower generation probabilities than non-associated chains that were equally common. According to a later analysis, most CMV-associated TCR beta chains appeared to be HLA-restricted, and the HLA associations seemed to be driven largely by CMV exposure. Most TCR sequences were observed very rarely across donors, whereas some public TCRs were present in many individuals. The study gave a list of some 150 TCR beta chains associated with cytomegalovirus. Because HLA typing was unavailable for some donors at each locus, only the typed subset was used in association tests. A further reported finding was that TCR beta sequences accurately predicted the HLA-A and HLA-B alleles for most subjects in the first cohort. The classifier was reported to diagnose cytomegalovirus status with high specificity and sensitivity in both the original cohort and the validation cohort. Presence/absence analyses assumed roughly uniform sequencing depth across donors, an assumption that may not hold. The sequencing pipeline was judged likely to have produced a cluster of highly shared sequence variants as a technical artifact. In vitro tests confirmed that a few of the cytomegalovirus-associated TCR beta chains recognize cytomegalovirus antigens. CMV serostatus was the only immune exposure information available for the cohort. Several of the top co-occurrence clusters appeared to be linked to parvovirus B19, influenza, CMV and Epstein-Barr virus, according to a later analysis. A later genetic analysis associated a missense DCLRE1C variant with V-gene and J-gene trimming of TCR beta chains, and an independent cohort replicated the association. Because counts were too low, around 18 rarely observed V segments, including chromosome 9 orphons, were left out of the earlier analysis of approximately 500 of the donors. It was suggested by the authors that the approach could potentially be generalized to other disease states and immunological phenotypes. This cohort had only TCR beta chains sequenced, and the lack of alpha or paired-chain data limited which features could be detected. Correlated functional status among segregating V segments might be attributable to linkage disequilibrium, but an unknown experimental factor could not be ruled out.

The cohort was made up of approximately 670 healthy bone marrow donors. At the time of sampling, every cohort member was nominally healthy, though immune exposures that went unrecorded were likely present. The donor was CMV seronegative and belonged to the group of 380 or so seronegative cohort members. A peripheral blood sample was provided by each donor, and peripheral blood mononuclear cells were used for TCR beta sequencing. The Qiagen DNeasy Blood Extraction Kit was used to extract genomic DNA from the blood cell samples. The library was generated by the immunoSEQ multiplex PCR assay. For the multiplex PCR, a mixture combining 60 forward primers for TCR Vbeta segments and 13 reverse primers for TCR Jbeta segments was used. Amplification of the CDR3 region of rearranged TCR beta genes was performed with a multiplex PCR assay on genomic DNA. The Illumina HiSeq System was used to sequence the amplified TCR beta libraries as 87-base-pair reads. For the original study's pipeline: A later analysis tallied about 77 million unique TCR beta chains across the 550 to 850 repertoires, and roughly 11 million of those chains were shared by two or more donors. To remove PCR and sequencing errors, raw reads were error-corrected and collapsed into unique sequences using a nearest-neighbor algorithm that merged closely related sequences. CDR3 sequences were aligned to IMGT reference sequences to assign V, D and J gene segments. For a sequence to be retained, at least a six-nucleotide match to both a V gene segment and a J gene segment was required. Rearrangements were called productive when the CDR3 lacked stop codons and stayed in frame with V and J; all others were non-productive. CDR3 was defined according to IMGT convention as the region running from the second conserved V-encoded cysteine to the conserved J-encoded phenylalanine. The earlier analysis of roughly 590 of the donors excluded sequences that lacked an unambiguous match to a single V gene segment. In an earlier analysis of 587 of the donors, V segments were called functional above 56.7% productive rearrangements and were called segregating when the between-donor standard deviation exceeded 5%. A statistical classification framework was developed to diagnose cytomegalovirus status using the catalog of TCR beta chain sequences. In a later analysis, TCR nucleotide sequences were compared against IMGT/GENE-DB human TR gene sequences so that V and J genes could be assigned. The TCRdist pipeline was used in a later analysis to assign CDR3 sequences and most-parsimonious VDJ recombination scenarios. A later analysis defined each TCR beta chain by its CDR3 amino acid sequence plus V-gene family, and excluded reads lacking a unique V-gene family. As a way to deal with suspected cross-contamination and a sequencing artifact, a later analysis dropped 450 to 700 nucleotide sequences that were highly shared and had low generation probability. A later analysis calculated a clonal expansion index for each public chain from normalized within-repertoire ranks of inferred template counts. In a later analysis, generation probabilities were computed with a VDJ recombination model fitted to out-of-frame rearrangements, and the resulting probabilities were checked against IGoR. In a later analysis, TCR-TCR, TCR-HLA and TCR-CMV co-occurrence was scored with hypergeometric tests, and a repertoire-size bias correction was applied to TCR pairs. A later analysis estimated false discovery rates by permuting HLA or CMV assignments 20 times. A later analysis grouped co-occurring TCRs with DBSCAN, adding TCRdist sequence similarity when clustering within HLA-allele-positive subsets. Repertoires with fewer than 30,000 or more than 120,000 public chains were left out of co-occurrence clustering, as were five repertoires with anomalous nucleotide sharing. In TCRdb, the immuneACCESS table is reduced to in-frame sequences with V and J assigned. These tables do not hold every clone; where another copy was compared, an unresolved V gene accounts for under half, and the others remain unexplained. The V and J calls and clone size come from that table; D and trimming were worked out from the DNA. The sample table contains 110,000 or so clones; only one count was recorded for around four fifths of them. The top ten clonotypes cover approximately 1.8% of the sample.

Comments on this clone: What antigen it recognizes has not been identified. Within one base of it there is no much larger clone, and no base qualities were kept.

Material: PBMCs. The sequence was collected from a man aged 40-49 years in good health and CMV-seronegative.

The DNA sequence reads TGTGCCAGCAGTTCCCGGTGGACTAGGACTTCCTACGAGCAGTACTTC. This is translated as CASSSRWTRTSYEQYF. The chain links TRBV28 with TRBJ2-7; 7 of the junction bases match TRBD2. The germline V gene provides CDR1 MDHEN and CDR2 SYDVKM. The germline V and J ends show losses of 4 bases and 1 base respectively, and no gene match explains 10 bases of the junction. From its cysteine to its phenylalanine, the CDR3 spans 16 amino acids. Only the CDR3 DNA is retained, 48 bases long and in frame from the first base. The reference TRBV28 and TRBJ2-7 proteins fill in what lies around the CDR3, so the full variable domain reads DVKVTQSSRYLVKRTGEKVFLECVQDMDHENMFWYRQDPGLGLRLIYFSYDVKMKEKGDIPEGYSVSREKKERFSLILESASTNQTSMYLCASSSRWTRTSYEQYFGPGTRLTVT.